This record concerns one T cell receptor (beta chain) sequence. Antigen: not known. Measured with immunoSEQ multiplex PCR; TCRdb has only the in-frame clones, and not every one. Of about 130,000 clones in the sample, approximately 85% were seen once. This entry is derived from a study of T cell responses to AZD1222 COVID-19 vaccine. Study-level points and caveats: The study identified only five to seven AZD1222 recipients as seropositive at baseline.

The CDR3 is 13 amino acids. V lost 3 bases and J lost 3, with 8 bases in between. From germline, CDR1 is SGHVS and CDR2 FQNEAQ. The chain links TRBV7-8 to TRBJ2-5; D call uncertain. Source: peripheral blood, taken 28 days after the second AZD1222 dose. The source is an adult who received the AZD1222 COVID-19 vaccine. The CDR3 spells CASSLAPKETQYF. The CDR3 DNA reads TGTGCCAGCAGCTTGGCACCGAAAGAGACCCAGTACTTC.